This T cell receptor beta chain originates from a study of monozygotic twins with inflammatory bowel disease (dated by TCRdb to the late 2010s). With respect to the entire study: In total, around 28 monozygotic twin pairs made up the full study: 19 Danish pairs, all IBD-discordant, plus nine German pairs, of which four were IBD-concordant and five were IBD-discordant. Disease-associated traits were sought mainly through comparisons between IBD patients and their genetically identical healthy co-twins within discordant pairs. Each individual had, on average, about 151 000 unique TCRalpha sequences and 181 000 unique TCRbeta sequences available for analysis. On the study overall, not on this receptor specifically: Compared with healthy twins, IBD patients had fewer clonotypes in common with other individuals, a difference most pronounced in patients showing signs of disease activity. The analysis was unable to tell apart different T cell subtypes. Measured by the inverse Simpson index, TCRbeta repertoire diversity was lower in IBD patients than in their healthy co-twins. Concordant and discordant twins showed no difference in repertoire similarity, possibly because of limited statistical power. Because patients received different immunosuppressive treatments, the repertoires may have picked up extra background noise and variability between individuals. The results gave no support for a single strong signal or clonotype linked to IBD.

From each donor, a roughly 2.6 ml peripheral blood sample was collected into PAXgene tubes and stored at -80 degrees C. Without any T cell sorting, total RNA was extracted from whole blood using the PAXgene blood miRNA kit on an automated QIAcube. Deep TCRalpha and TCRbeta repertoire profiling with unique molecular barcoding was performed on peripheral blood of monozygotic twin pairs concordant or discordant for inflammatory bowel disease. For every twin pair, smoking habits were documented, and each individual was categorised as a current, former or never smoker. Points on this clonotype: Its cognate antigen has yet to be identified.

Via the germline V gene (reference sequence), CDR1 is SEHNR and CDR2 FQNEAQ. CDR3 length: 12 amino acids, cysteine to phenylalanine. No DNA was logged. The library was produced with 5' RACE. For each TCR library, 3,500 to 4,000 ng of total RNA was used. For each sample, cDNA synthesis with SMARTScribe reverse transcriptase was split into eight separate reactions. During cDNA synthesis, unique molecular identifiers containing a 6-nucleotide sample barcode were introduced by template switching. Amplification of TCRalpha and TCRbeta cDNA involved two nested PCRs of 16 and 9 cycles, and each PCR was followed by bead purification. Before amplification, the cDNA was both treated with uracil DNA-glycosylase and purified with the QIAquick PCR purification kit. The second PCR added Illumina TruSeq-compatible adapters along with sample-specific barcodes. Library quality and concentration were assessed using TapeStation and Qubit, and about 5.2 ng of each library was pooled. Sequencing of the pooled libraries was done on an Illumina HiSeq2500 single-index Rapid Run using custom sequencing primers and 2 x 100 bp reads. The authors' analysis ran thus. PCR and sequencing errors were corrected by UMI-based consensus assembly using MiGEC version 1.2.6. MiXCR version 2.1.1 handled V(D)J alignment, clonotype assembly and CDR3 extraction. To normalise gene usage, clonotype sharing and MAIT/NKT TCR abundance, the analysis used the top 1000, 10 000 and 20 000 clonotypes per sample. Diversity was computed as the inverse Simpson index with the vegan R package after downsampling to 27 000 UMIs. Statistical testing used paired Mann-Whitney U tests on the discordant twin pairs and applied Benjamini-Hochberg correction for multiple testing. TCRdb reanalyzed the reads, keeping one entry per CDR3 protein sequence and omitting DNA. V and J calls and clone size were set by TCRdb, not the authors. The sample's records list some 330,000 distinct CDR3 sequences. The ten top clones hold less than 6.5% of the sample.

This clonotype was obtained from a human donor with ulcerative colitis or Crohn's disease, or a healthy co-twin of an affected twin (not recorded which). What was sequenced was blood. In this chain, TRBV7-9 is recombined with TRBJ1-4. CDR3 sequence: CASSPQNEKLFF.